This TCR beta chain was sequenced during a study of tumor-infiltrating lymphocytes in primary liver carcinoma. Whole-study context: The study included patients who were men and women aged 30 to 69 years.

Worth noting for this clonotype: What it binds is not known. The junction does not match germline at one end; this may be a read error.

Study-wide results and caveats: Compared with tumor region pairs, tumor-adjacent and tumor-blood pairs overlapped less. Researchers report that only about 7-25% of top clones turned up in all five tumor regions.

Both RNA and DNA were isolated together from around 20-30 mg of bulk tissue that had not been sorted. Making TCR beta cDNA involved approximately 520 ng total RNA and a constant-region primer. Libraries covering TCR beta were generated through three nested multiplex PCR rounds (using a slightly modified ARM-PCR). Investigators reported that the first two PCR rounds, at roughly 11 cycles each, used TRBV1-TRBV30 forward primers with a C-beta reverse primer. One entry per CDR3 protein results from TCRdb running MiXCR on the multiplex PCR reads. The sample shows under 50,000 distinct CDR3 sequences, 71% of them seen only once. There are 14 residues in the CDR3.

This chain uses TRBV12-3 or TRBV12-4 with TRBJ2-5; D gene unclear. The source material was liver tumor tissue from sampling region 5. Subset of the sample: tumor region T5, tumor centre. This TCR was sampled from a middle-aged man with primary liver carcinoma and hepatitis B virus infection. CDR3 DNA: TGTACCAGCAGTTTAGGGCAGACTCAAGGGACCCAGTACTTC. It encodes CTSSLGQTQGTQYF.